This entry concerns a single T cell receptor beta chain. Its matching antigen is unknown. PCR employed 60 Vbeta and 13 Jbeta primers. The assay was immunoSEQ multiplex PCR, and TCRdb's table has in-frame clones only and misses some. The sample has 40,000 or so clones, approximately 91% seen once. The sample belongs to a study of cytomegalovirus exposure and HLA in healthy donors. V dropped 4 bases and J dropped 10; count of bases not matched to a gene: 16. This CDR3 is 16 amino acids long. Germline lookup yields CDR1 LNHDA and CDR2 SQIVND (reference sequence). General study points: In a later analysis, most CMV-associated TCR beta chains appeared HLA-restricted.

This clonotype originated in a woman aged 18-30 years in good health and CMV-seronegative. The V gene is TRBV19, the J gene TRBJ2-1; TRBD2 aligns across 7 bases. Sequenced sample: PBMCs. The CDR3 nucleotides are TGTGCCAGTAGTACCACCGGCGCAGCCGTCGGGAGGGAGCAGTTCTTC. This gives the protein CASSTTGAAVGREQFF.